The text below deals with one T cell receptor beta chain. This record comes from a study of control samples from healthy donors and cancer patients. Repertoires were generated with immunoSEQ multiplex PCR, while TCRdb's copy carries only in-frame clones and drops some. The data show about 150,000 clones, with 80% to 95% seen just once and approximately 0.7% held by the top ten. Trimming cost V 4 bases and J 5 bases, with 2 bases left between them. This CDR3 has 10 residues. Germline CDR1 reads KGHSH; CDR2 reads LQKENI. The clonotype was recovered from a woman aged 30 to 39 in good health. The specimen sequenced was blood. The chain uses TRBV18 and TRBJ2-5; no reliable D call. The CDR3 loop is CASSLETQYF. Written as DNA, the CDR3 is TGTGCCAGCTCACTGGAGACCCAGTACTTC.